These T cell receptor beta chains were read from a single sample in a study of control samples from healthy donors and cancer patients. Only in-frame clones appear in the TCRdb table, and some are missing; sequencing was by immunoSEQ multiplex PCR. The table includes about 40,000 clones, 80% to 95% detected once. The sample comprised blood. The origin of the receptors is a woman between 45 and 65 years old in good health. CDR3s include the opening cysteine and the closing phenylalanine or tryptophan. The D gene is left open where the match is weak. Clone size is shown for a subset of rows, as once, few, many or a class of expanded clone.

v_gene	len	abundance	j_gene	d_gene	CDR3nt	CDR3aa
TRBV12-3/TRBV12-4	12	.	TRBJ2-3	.	TGTGCCAGCAGTTTAAAGGAGGATACGCAGTATTTT	CASSLKEDTQYF
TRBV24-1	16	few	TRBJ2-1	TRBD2	TGTGCCACCAGTGATCTCCGACTAGCGGGGGGAGATGAGCAGTTCTTC	CATSDLRLAGGDEQFF
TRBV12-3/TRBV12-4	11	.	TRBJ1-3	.	TGTGCCAGCAGTTTACAGAACACCATATATTTT	CASSLQNTIYF
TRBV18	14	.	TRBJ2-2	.	TGTGCCAGCTCGCAGCTAGAAAACACCGGGGAGCTGTTTTTT	CASSQLENTGELFF
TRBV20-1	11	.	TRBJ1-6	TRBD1	TGCAGTGTCCGACAGGGTTCACCCCTCCACTTT	CSVRQGSPLHF
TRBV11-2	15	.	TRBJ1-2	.	TGTGCCAGCAGCTTAGTTCAGGGATGGAACTATGGCTACACCTTC	CASSLVQGWNYGYTF
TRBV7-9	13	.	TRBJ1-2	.	TGTGCCAGCAGCTTGGACAGACAATTGAGCTACACCTTC	CASSLDRQLSYTF
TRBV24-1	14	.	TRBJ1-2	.	TGTGCCCCCGCCGACGTAGGTGACAACTATGGCTACACCTTC	CAPADVGDNYGYTF
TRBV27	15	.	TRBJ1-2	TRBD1	TGTGCCAGCACCGCCATGGGCAGGGGGGGCTATGGCTACACCTTC	CASTAMGRGGYGYTF
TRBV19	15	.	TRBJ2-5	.	TGTGCCAGTAGTATTAGGGGGGAAGTCCAAGAGACCCAGTACTTC	CASSIRGEVQETQYF
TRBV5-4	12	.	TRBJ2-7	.	TGTGCCAGCAGCTTGGTTGGCTACGAGCAGTACTTC	CASSLVGYEQYF
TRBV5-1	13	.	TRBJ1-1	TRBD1	TGCGCCAGTGCACAGGGGCACTCCCCTGAAGCTTTCTTT	CASAQGHSPEAFF
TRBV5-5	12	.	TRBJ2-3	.	TGTGCCAGCAGTTGGACGACAGATACGCAGTATTTT	CASSWTTDTQYF
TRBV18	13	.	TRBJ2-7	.	TGTGCCAGCTCACCAAGTAGAGACTACGAGCAGTACTTC	CASSPSRDYEQYF
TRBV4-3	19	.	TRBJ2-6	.	TGCGCCAGCAGCCAAGACCCAGGGCACAGGGCGTCAGGGGCCAACGTCCTGACTTTC	CASSQDPGHRASGANVLTF
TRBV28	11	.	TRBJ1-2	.	TGTGCCAGCAGCCGGACTGGTGGCTACACCTTC	CASSRTGGYTF
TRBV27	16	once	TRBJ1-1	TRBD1	TGTGCCAGCAGCAGGAGTACAGGGGGCATGAACACTGAAGCTTTCTTT	CASSRSTGGMNTEAFF
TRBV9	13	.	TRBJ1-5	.	TGTGCCAGCAGCGAGGGGGAGGGTCAGCCCCAGCATTTT	CASSEGEGQPQHF
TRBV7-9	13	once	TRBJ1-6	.	TGTGCCAGCAGCTCCACTTCGGCCTCACCCCTCCACTTT	CASSSTSASPLHF
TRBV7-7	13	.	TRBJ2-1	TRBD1	TGTGCCAGCAGCTTCACTGACAGGGCGGAGCAGTTCTTC	CASSFTDRAEQFF
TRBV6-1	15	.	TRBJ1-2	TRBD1	TGTGCCAGCAGTGAAGGTACAGGGGGCAGCTATGGCTACACCTTC	CASSEGTGGSYGYTF
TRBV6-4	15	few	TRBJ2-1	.	TGTGCCAGCAGTGACTCGCGGAGCTCCTACAATGAGCAGTTCTTC	CASSDSRSSYNEQFF
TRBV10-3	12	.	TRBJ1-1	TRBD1	TGTGCCATCAGTGCTGGACAGGGGAGGGCTTTCTTT	CAISAGQGRAFF
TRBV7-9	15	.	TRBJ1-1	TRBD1	TGTGCCAGCAGCGCCGGGACAGCCATTAGCACTGAAGCTTTCTTT	CASSAGTAISTEAFF
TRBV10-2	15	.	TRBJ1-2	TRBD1	TGCGCCAGCAGTGAGGACGGACAGGGGTGGGATGGCTACACCTTC	CASSEDGQGWDGYTF
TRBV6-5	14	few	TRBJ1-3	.	TGTGCCAGCCAACAGGGATACACTGGAAACACCATATATTTT	CASQQGYTGNTIYF
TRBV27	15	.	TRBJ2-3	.	TGTGCCAGCAGTTGGACACCTCCTAGCACAGATACGCAGTATTTT	CASSWTPPSTDTQYF
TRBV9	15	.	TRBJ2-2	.	TGTGCCAGCAGCGCTGGGACGACAGGCCCCGGGGAGCTGTTTTTT	CASSAGTTGPGELFF
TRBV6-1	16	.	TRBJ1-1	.	TGTGCCAGCAGTGCTCGATGGGGACACACGAACACTGAAGCTTTCTTT	CASSARWGHTNTEAFF
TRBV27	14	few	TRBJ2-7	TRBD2	TGTGCCAGCAGTGTGGGAGCGGGAACCTACGAGCAGTACTTC	CASSVGAGTYEQYF
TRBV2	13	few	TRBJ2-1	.	TGTGCCAGCAGTGAATGGCAGATCAATGAGCAGTTCTTC	CASSEWQINEQFF
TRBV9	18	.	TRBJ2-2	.	TGTGCCAGCAGCGTATTACGGGGCCTGGGGGGAGGAACCGGGGAGCTGTTTTTT	CASSVLRGLGGGTGELFF
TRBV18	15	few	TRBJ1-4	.	TGTGCCAGCTCCTCAACGGCTTCAACTAATGAAAAACTGTTTTTT	CASSSTASTNEKLFF
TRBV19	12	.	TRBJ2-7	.	TGTGCCAGTAGTGAGGGGACCTACGAGCAGTACTTC	CASSEGTYEQYF
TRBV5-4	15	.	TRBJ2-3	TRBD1	TGTGCCAGCAGCTTGAAGGACAGGGGTATAGATACGCAGTATTTT	CASSLKDRGIDTQYF
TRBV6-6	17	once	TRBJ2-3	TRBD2	TGTGCCAGCAGTCGATCGGTGGGGGGGGTCGGGACAGATACGCAGTATTTT	CASSRSVGGVGTDTQYF
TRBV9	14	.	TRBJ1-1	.	TGTGCCAGCAGCGTAGCAGGGGCGGACACTGAAGCTTTCTTT	CASSVAGADTEAFF
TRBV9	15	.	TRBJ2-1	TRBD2	TGTGCCAGCAGCGTAGGAAGCGGGGGGGCTCATGAGCAGTTCTTC	CASSVGSGGAHEQFF
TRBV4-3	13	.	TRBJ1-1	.	TGCGCCAGCAGCCAAGATTCGCAGGGTCGAGCTTTCTTT	CASSQDSQGRAFF
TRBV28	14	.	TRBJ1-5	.	TGTGCCAGCAGTTTAAGGGGATACGTCCAGCCCCAGCATTTT	CASSLRGYVQPQHF
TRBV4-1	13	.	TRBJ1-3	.	TGCGCCAGCAGCCCACCCGGTGGAAACACCATATATTTT	CASSPPGGNTIYF
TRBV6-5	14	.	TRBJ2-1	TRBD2	TGTGCCAGCAAACGCCAAGACGGGGGGAATGAGCAGTTCTTC	CASKRQDGGNEQFF
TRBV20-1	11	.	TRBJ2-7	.	TGCAGTGCTGGCGACGGCTACGAGCAGTACTTC	CSAGDGYEQYF
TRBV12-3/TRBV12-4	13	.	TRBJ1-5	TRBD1	TGTGCCAGCAGTCGAGACAGGGTGCAGCCCCAGCATTTT	CASSRDRVQPQHF
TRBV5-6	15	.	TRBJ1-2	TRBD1	TGTGCCAGCAGCTTGGGAATCAGGGGGCAAGATGGCTACACCTTC	CASSLGIRGQDGYTF
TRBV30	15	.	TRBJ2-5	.	TGTGCCTGGAGCCCTCGACTAGAGTACCAAGAGACCCAGTACTTC	CAWSPRLEYQETQYF
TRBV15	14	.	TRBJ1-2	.	TGTGCCACCAGCAGAACCCTTGAGGACTATGGCTACACCTTC	CATSRTLEDYGYTF
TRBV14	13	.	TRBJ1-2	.	TGTGCCAGCAGCCCCCCTTATGGGCTTGGCTACACCTTC	CASSPPYGLGYTF
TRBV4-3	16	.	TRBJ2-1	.	TGCGCCAGCAGCCAAGAGGGGCAGGGGACCTACAATGAGCAGTTCTTC	CASSQEGQGTYNEQFF
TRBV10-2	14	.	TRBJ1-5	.	TGCGCCAGCAGTCCATGGGCGGACAATCAGCCCCAGCATTTT	CASSPWADNQPQHF
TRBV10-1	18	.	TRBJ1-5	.	TGCGCCAGCAGTCAGACCCACAATTGGTGGGTTAGCAATCAGCCCCAGCATTTT	CASSQTHNWWVSNQPQHF